The entry that follows covers one T cell receptor beta chain sequence. Sequencing was performed with immunoSEQ multiplex PCR; in TCRdb, only in-frame clones are kept and a portion is missing. The table has approximately 110,000 clones, 88% seen once. The data derive from a study of T cell responses to AZD1222 COVID-19 vaccine. The receptor comes from an adult in good health. Sample: peripheral blood, taken on day 0 of AZD1222 vaccination.

CDR3 nucleotides: TGCGCCAGCAGCTTGGCGGGGGGACTCAATCAGCCCCAGCATTTT. Translating it yields CASSLAGGLNQPQHF. This sequence joins TRBV5-1 and TRBJ1-5, with D possibly TRBD1 on 5 matching bases. V was shortened by 0 bases and J by 3 bases, with 10 bases between the two germline ends. Germline loops: CDR1 SGHRS, CDR2 YFSETQ. The CDR3 has 15 amino acids.